A single sample is the source of the 18 T cell receptor beta chains below, sequenced in a study of cytomegalovirus exposure and HLA in healthy donors. PCR employed 60 Vbeta and 13 Jbeta primers. Some clones are missing from TCRdb's copy, which holds only in-frame ones; the method was immunoSEQ multiplex PCR. This sample has about 160,000 clones; around 86% occur once, and the top ten carry roughly 0.99%. Sequencing input: PBMCs. All receptors derive from a girl aged 2-10 years in good health and CMV-seropositive.

The CDR3 reads CASPRAEDNEQFF. DNA for the CDR3: TGTGCCAGCCCGAGGGCGGAAGACAATGAGCAGTTCTTC. The chain combines TRBV2 with TRBJ2-1, with a tentative D call TRBD2 (5 bases). V shed 8 bases and J shed 5 bases, with 13 bases lying between them. Germline CDR1 SNHLY, CDR2 FYNNEI. The CDR3 contains 13 residues.

The chain recombines TRBV27 with TRBJ1-5, with a weak D call TRBD1 (5 bases). This CDR3 has 14 residues. In germline, CDR1 is MNHEY, CDR2 SMNVEV (reference sequence). Deletions cut 3 bases from V and 0 bases from J, with 6 bases between. The CDR3 protein is CASSLGGSNQPQHF. The CDR3 DNA sequence: TGTGCCAGCAGTTTGGGGGGTAGCAATCAGCCCCAGCATTTT.

The genes are TRBV25-1 and TRBJ2-7; 9 nucleotides align to TRBD1. Germline CDR1 and CDR2: MGHDK and SYGVNS. The CDR3 has 12 amino acids. J gave up 6 bases and V 6 bases, and 3 bases lay outside the gene matches. The CDR3: CASRQGAREQYF. DNA of the CDR3: TGTGCCAGCAGACAGGGGGCGCGCGAGCAGTACTTC.

The chain couples TRBV5-1 to TRBJ2-5; possibly TRBD2 for D (6 bases). V was trimmed by 0 bases and J by 4 bases, leaving 10 bases between them. Germline CDR1 reads SGHRS; CDR2 reads YFSETQ. This CDR3 spans 14 amino acids. DNA for the CDR3: TGCGCCAGCAGCTTGGACGCGGGGAGAGAGACCCAGTACTTC. This sequence encodes CASSLDAGRETQYF.

V and J are TRBV6-5 and TRBJ2-2; a weak D match, TRBD1 (6 bases). The CDR3 consists of 14 residues. The germline gives CDR1 MNHEY, CDR2 SVGAGI. V dropped 6 bases and J dropped 6 bases, with 14 bases sitting between them. The CDR3 is CASRMTGLAGELFF. CDR3 nucleotides: TGTGCCAGCAGGATGACAGGATTGGCCGGGGAGCTGTTTTTT.

This chain connects TRBV30 to TRBJ2-1, with TRBD2 matching over 9 bases. From germline, CDR1 is GTSNPN and CDR2 SVGIG (reference sequence). The V segment lost 0 bases and the J segment 5 bases; nucleotides outside the gene matches: 5. The CDR3 totals 15 residues. The CDR3 DNA is TGTGCCTGGAGTGTAGGCCTAGCGGGAAACAATGAGCAGTTCTTC. Translating it yields CAWSVGLAGNNEQFF.

CDR3 sequence: CASLQVGSSYEQYF. The CDR3, as DNA: TGCGCCAGCCTACAAGTAGGGAGCTCCTACGAGCAGTACTTC. The chain couples TRBV10-2 to TRBJ2-7, with TRBD2 as a possible D gene (5 bases). CDR3 size: 14 residues. V lost 8 bases and J lost 0, with 14 bases in between. Looked up from germline, CDR1 is WSHSY and CDR2 is SAAADI.

The chain has TRBV5-1 and TRBJ2-5, with TRBD1 matching 9 bases. The CDR3 consists of 15 residues. The germline V gene has CDR1 SGHRS and CDR2 YFSETQ. Germline trimming cut 4 bases from V and 4 bases from J; bases unmatched to any gene: 8. CDR3: CASSPGQGLAETQYF. The CDR3 DNA follows: TGCGCCAGCAGCCCAGGACAGGGGTTGGCAGAGACCCAGTACTTC.

V usage is TRBV29-1 and J usage is TRBJ2-5; no definite D call. The J call may be wrong; the DNA end is better matched by TRBJ2-7. CDR1 is SQVTM, CDR2 ANQGSEA, per germline. The CDR3 is made up of 9 amino acids. The CDR3 loop is CSLSYEQYF. CDR3 coding DNA: TGCAGCCTCTCCTACGAGCAGTACTTC.

The chain has TRBV29-1 and TRBJ1-2; 9 bases align to TRBD1. The CDR3 spans 12 residues. The germline CDR1 and CDR2 sequences are SQVTM and ANQGSEA. V lost 6 bases, J lost 7 bases, and 6 bases stayed unmatched. Here the CDR3 reads CSVRDRVGGYTF. DNA of the CDR3: TGCAGCGTGAGGGACAGGGTGGGTGGCTACACCTTC.

DNA of the CDR3: TGTGCCAGCAGTTTATACGGGGGGGACGAAAAACTGTTTTTT. This gives the protein CASSLYGGDEKLFF. The V and J genes are TRBV28 and TRBJ1-4, with a possible D match to TRBD1 (5 bases). There are 14 residues in the CDR3. Looked up from germline, CDR1 is MDHEN and CDR2 is SYDVKM. V lost 1 base and J 8 bases, leaving 11 bases between the germline ends.

This clone came up a few times. Here the CDR3 DNA reads TGTGCCTGGAGTGTAGATCAGGGGCGCGGGAATCAGCCCCAGCATTTT. Its translation: CAWSVDQGRGNQPQHF. The chain has TRBV30 and TRBJ1-5; D possibly corresponds to TRBD1 (6 bases). CDR1 and CDR2 from the germline V gene are GTSNPN and SVGIG (reference sequence). V lost 0 bases, J lost 4 bases, and 16 bases lay in between. The CDR3 consists of 16 residues. The complete variable domain, with remaining parts taken from reference TRBV30 and TRBJ1-5, reads SQTIHQWPATLVQPVGSPLSLECTVEGTSNPNLYWYRQAAGRGLQLLFYSVGIGQISSEVPQNLSASRPQDRQFILSSKKLLLSDSGFYLCAWSVDQGRGNQPQHFGDGTRLSIL.

J is TRBJ2-7 and V is TRBV5-4; 11 bases fit TRBD2. Losses at the gene ends were 3 bases for V and 5 bases for J; bases not matched to a gene: 10. Germline V gives CDR1 SGHNT, CDR2 YYREEE (reference sequence). This CDR3 region has 16 residues. The DNA of the CDR3 is TGTGCCAGCAGCTCCTCTCCTAGCGGGGGGATGAACGAGCAGTACTTC. The encoded protein is CASSSSPSGGMNEQYF.

This clone was recorded a few times. The rearrangement joins TRBV15 to TRBJ2-2; 8 bases are shared with TRBD2. Germline assignment: CDR1 LNHNV and CDR2 YYDKDF (reference sequence). The V segment lost 1 base and the J segment 3 bases; nucleotides outside the gene matches: 16. CDR3 size: 20 residues. The CDR3 DNA follows: TGTGCCACCAGCAGAGGGGGGCAGCGGCGGGAGGATTGGCACACCGGGGAGCTGTTTTTT. Translated, it gives CATSRGGQRREDWHTGELFF.

The chain is built from TRBV4-1 and TRBJ2-3; D is unresolved. CDR3 length: 17 residues. V was cut by 0 bases and J by 1 base, with 14 bases left in between. CDR1 MGHRA and CDR2 YSYEKL come from the germline V gene. The CDR3 DNA sequence: TGCGCCAGCAGCCAAGATCTCTTCCTCCGCGGCACAGATACGCAGTATTTT. Its translation: CASSQDLFLRGTDTQYF.

In this sample, this clone turned up once. V and J are TRBV6-5 and TRBJ1-2; 7 bases are shared with TRBD1. V lost 7 bases and J lost 8; bases outside the gene matches: 13. The germline CDR1 and CDR2 sequences are MNHEY and SVGAGI. This CDR3 spans 14 amino acids. In DNA, the CDR3 is TGTGCCAGCACCCCTCGGGAGGGGGCGTGGGGCTACACCTTC. Translating gives CASTPREGAWGYTF.

This chain connects TRBV5-4 to TRBJ2-7, with 10 bases that match TRBD1. Trimming cost V 0 bases and J 4 bases; bases outside gene matches: 7. The CDR3 is 16 amino acids. CDR1 and CDR2 (germline): SGHNT, YYREEE (reference sequence). In DNA form, the CDR3 reads TGTGCCAGCAGCTTGGAGGGGGACAGGGGTGGGTACGAGCAGTACTTC. This gives the protein CASSLEGDRGGYEQYF.

V usage is TRBV30 and J usage is TRBJ1-4, with D unresolved. Deletions cut 3 bases from V and 3 bases from J, with 8 bases between. The germline V gene encodes CDR1 GTSNPN and CDR2 SVGIG (reference sequence). This CDR3 is 13 amino acids long. CDR3 sequence: CAWRGRANEKLFF. In nucleotides, the CDR3 is TGTGCCTGGAGAGGGCGGGCTAATGAAAAACTGTTTTTT.